A single sample is the source of the 22 T cell receptor beta chains below, sequenced in a study of T cell repertoires in cytomegalovirus infection. TCRdb independently ran MiXCR on the reads; one entry per CDR3 protein. Of some 600,000 distinct CDR3 sequences listed, approximately 24% were seen once; the top ten hold roughly 8%. The sequencing input was CD8+ T cells from PBMCs. These receptors were obtained from a human donor in good health (CMV status not recorded). Some clones in this sample may be carry-over from other donors' samples.

This clonotype was seen ten or more times. J is TRBJ1-4 and V is TRBV7-6; no definite D call. CDR1 is SGHVS, CDR2 FNYEAQ, per germline. The CDR3 loop spans 15 amino acids. The V gene lost 5 bases and the J gene lost 0 bases, with 10 bases spanning the gap. The CDR3 spells CASSVRGATNEKLFF. The CDR3 bases are TGTGCCAGCAGCGTTCGCGGTGCAACTAATGAAAAACTGTTTTTT.

The V and J genes are TRBV6-2 or TRBV6-3 and TRBJ1-6, with unresolved D. V was trimmed by 2 bases and J by 9 bases, leaving 14 bases between them. CDR3 length: 15 amino acids. The V gene's germline CDR1 is MNHEY and CDR2 SVGEGT. CDR3 nucleotides: TGTGCCAGCAGTTACGGGAGAACGAACGGTTCACCCCTCCACTTT. Residues: CASSYGRTNGSPLHF.

The V and J genes are TRBV5-6 and TRBJ2-5, with a tentative D call TRBD1 (6 bases). Germline CDR1 and CDR2: SGHDT and YYEEEE. The CDR3 has 17 residues. V shed 0 bases and J shed 2 bases, with 17 bases lying between them. In DNA, the CDR3 is TGTGCCAGCAGCTTGGACGCCGCCACAGGGTATCAAGAGACCCAGTACTTC. Translating it yields CASSLDAATGYQETQYF.

This clonotype has more than one count but fewer than ten. The chain's CDR3 is CASSLDLTEAFF. CDR3 nucleotides: TGTGCCAGCAGCTTGGATTTAACTGAAGCTTTCTTT. The chain couples TRBV5-4 to TRBJ1-1; D call uncertain. Germline V gene data show CDR1 as SGHNT and CDR2 as YYREEE (reference sequence). Trimming stripped 0 bases from V and 5 bases from J, with 5 bases between. CDR3 length: 12 amino acids.

This sequence joins TRBV14 and TRBJ1-1; the D gene is possibly TRBD1 (6 bases). Germline lookup yields CDR1 SGHDN and CDR2 FVKESK. The CDR3 consists of 13 residues. V was trimmed by 5 bases and J by 5 bases, leaving 12 bases between them. This CDR3 reads CASSFTGKTEAFF. CDR3 DNA: TGTGCCAGCAGCTTCACAGGGAAGACTGAAGCTTTCTTT.

This chain connects TRBV15 to TRBJ1-1; a possible D gene is TRBD1 (6 bases). The germline CDR1 and CDR2 sequences are LNHNV and YYDKDF (reference sequence). The CDR3 contains 13 residues. V gave up 0 bases and J gave up 6 bases, with 8 bases separating them. This CDR3 is CATSRDGQSEAFF. The CDR3 region has the DNA TGTGCCACCAGCAGAGATGGACAGTCTGAAGCTTTCTTT.

With regard to this clonotype: A clone one base away is much larger, so this may be a read error. The chain joins TRBV7-4 to TRBJ2-1, with 11 bases aligning to TRBD2. The CDR3 extends over 15 amino acids. Germline V gene sequence: CDR1 SGHVT, CDR2 SQSDAQ. Written as DNA, the CDR3 is TGTGCCAGCAGCTTAGAACTAGCGGGGGACAATAAGCAGTTCTTC. Amino acids: CASSLELAGDNKQFF.

The rearrangement joins TRBV20-1 to TRBJ2-2; TRBD1 is a possible D gene (5 bases). CDR1 is DFQATT and CDR2 is SNEGSKA in the germline V gene (reference sequence). The CDR3 contains 14 residues. Trimming left V 5 bases short and J 9 bases short, with 19 bases between. This CDR3 is CSASFNRNPRELFF. CDR3 sequence (DNA): TGCAGTGCTTCATTCAACAGGAACCCCCGGGAGCTGTTTTTT.

The CDR3 DNA reads TGCAGCGTTGACGGGCAGGGGACACGCCATAACTATGGCTACACCTTC. Protein product: CSVDGQGTRHNYGYTF. The J gene is TRBJ1-2, the V gene TRBV29-1; TRBD1 is a possible D gene (6 bases). Trimming left V 3 bases short and J 1 base short, with 18 bases between. There are 16 residues in the CDR3. Per the germline V gene, CDR1 is SQVTM and CDR2 is ANQGSEA.

The chain recombines TRBV19 with TRBJ2-5; TRBD2 might be the D (6 bases). Germline V gene lookup returns CDR1 LNHDA and CDR2 SQIVND (reference sequence). V was clipped by 5 bases and J by 4 bases, with 11 bases between them. CDR3 length equals 13 residues. The CDR3 is CASSYIGGETQYF. CDR3 sequence (DNA): TGTGCCAGTAGTTACATCGGGGGAGAGACCCAGTACTTC.

Only one count was recorded for this clonotype. The genes are TRBV9 and TRBJ2-1; D might be TRBD1 (6 bases). The CDR3 contains 15 residues. Trimming took off 5 bases at V and 1 base at J, with 13 bases between the two ends. The germline CDR1 and CDR2 sequences are SGDLS and YYNGEE. The CDR3 DNA sequence: TGTGCCAGCAGATCAGGGGATACTTCCTACAATGAGCAGTTCTTC. As protein: CASRSGDTSYNEQFF. The variable domain in full, with the rest retrieved from reference TRBV9 and TRBJ2-1, is DSGVTQTPKHLITATGQRVTLRCSPRSGDLSVYWYQQSLDQGLQFLIQYYNGEERAKGNILERFSAQQFPDLHSELNLSSLELGDSALYFCASRSGDTSYNEQFFGPGTRLTVL.

This clonotype was seen ten or more times. This chain links TRBV7-2 with TRBJ2-3; no firm D call. CDR3 length: 11 amino acids. V dropped 8 bases and J dropped 1 base, with 4 bases sitting between them. Germline CDR1 and CDR2: SGHTA and FQGNSA. The CDR3 DNA is TGTGCCAGCGAAGGCACAGATACGCAGTATTTT. This encodes CASEGTDTQYF.

A few counts support this clonotype. The CDR3 DNA reads TGCGCCAGCAGTGCCCTAACAGGGGAGCTGGCAGATACGCAGTATTTT. It codes for CASSALTGELADTQYF. V usage is TRBV10-1 and J usage is TRBJ2-3; 7 nucleotides align to TRBD1. Trimming cost V 4 bases and J 4 bases; bases outside gene matches: 11. The CDR3 sequence is 16 residues long. Germline V lookup: CDR1 WNHNN, CDR2 SYGVQD (reference sequence).

In its sample, this clonotype was seen many times. The V and J genes are TRBV7-2 and TRBJ1-6, with 11 positions matching TRBD1. The V and J ends lost 8 bases and 7 bases, in that order; junction bases with no gene match: 1. CDR1 is SGHTA and CDR2 is FQGNSA in the germline V gene. CDR3 length equals 13 residues. The CDR3 sequence: CASWTGGNSPLHF. DNA for the CDR3: TGTGCCAGCTGGACAGGGGGCAATTCACCCCTCCACTTT.

The chain carries TRBV15 and TRBJ2-2; D is unresolved. CDR1 LNHNV and CDR2 YYDKDF come from the germline V gene (reference sequence). The V and J ends lost 0 bases and 0 bases respectively, with 8 bases between them. The CDR3 consists of 16 residues. Here the CDR3 DNA reads TGTGCCACCAGCAGAGATCGGGCGTCGAACACCGGGGAGCTGTTTTTT. Translated, it gives CATSRDRASNTGELFF.

The CDR3 bases are TGTGCCAGCAGCCTCCAACTAGCGGGGACCTACAATGAGCAGTTCTTC. Its translation: CASSLQLAGTYNEQFF. The chain uses TRBV9 and TRBJ2-1; 10 bases map to TRBD2. This CDR3 has 16 amino acids. Germline CDR1 is SGDLS and CDR2 is YYNGEE. The V gene end was trimmed by 4 bases and the J gene end by 2 bases; junction bases not matched to a gene: 6.

This clonotype was seen only a few times. V is TRBV14 and J is TRBJ1-2, with TRBD1 matching 11 bases. Losses at the gene ends were 2 bases for V and 2 bases for J; bases not matched to a gene: 7. The CDR3 has 17 residues. Germline CDR1 reads SGHDN; CDR2 reads FVKESK. The CDR3 nucleotides are TGTGCCAGCAGCCAATGGATAGGACAGGGGGCCAACTATGGCTACACCTTC. This sequence encodes CASSQWIGQGANYGYTF.

This clonotype was recorded a few times. V is TRBV6-2 or TRBV6-3 and J is TRBJ1-5; D may be TRBD1 (5 bases). In germline, CDR1 is MNHEY, CDR2 SVGEGT. V lost 6 bases and J 0 bases, leaving 21 bases between the germline ends. The CDR3 extends over 18 amino acids. CDR3 amino acids: CASSLLDTRAYSNQPQHF. The DNA of the CDR3 is TGTGCCAGCAGCTTACTCGATACCAGGGCCTATAGCAATCAGCCCCAGCATTTT.

For this clonotype: At one boundary the junction diverges from the germline segment, which might be a read error. The rearrangement joins TRBV6-1 to TRBJ1-5; D is ambiguous. Germline values: CDR1 MNHNS, CDR2 SASEGT. The CDR3 loop spans 17 amino acids. The CDR3 DNA reads as TGTGCCAGCAGCGAAGGGCCGGGAGGTAATAGCAATCAGCCCCAGCATTTT. It encodes CASSEGPGGNSNQPQHF.

This clonotype occurred many times. The chain has TRBV7-9 and TRBJ2-5; either TRBD1 or TRBD2 may fit D (5 bases each). CDR1 and CDR2 from the germline V gene are SEHNR and FQNEAQ (reference sequence). CDR3 length: 15 residues. V lost 5 bases and J lost 0, with 13 bases in between. In DNA form, the CDR3 reads TGTGCCAGCAGCCAGCCGGGACGGCACCAAGAGACCCAGTACTTC. This sequence encodes CASSQPGRHQETQYF.

This clonotype showed up just a few times. The V gene is TRBV6-2 or TRBV6-3, the J gene TRBJ1-1; the D gene is possibly TRBD1 (5 bases). This CDR3 spans 14 amino acids. V lost 2 bases and J 4 bases, leaving 11 bases between the germline ends. Germline-derived CDR1 and CDR2 are MNHEY and SVGEGT. CDR3 bases: TGTGCCAGCAGTTACATGGGGGTCGGCACTGAAGCTTTCTTT. Its protein product is CASSYMGVGTEAFF.

This clonotype showed up just a few times. The V call is TRBV19, the J call TRBJ1-1; a possible D gene is TRBD1 (5 bases). V lost 0 bases, J lost 0 bases, and 20 bases lay in between. Germline lookup yields CDR1 LNHDA and CDR2 SQIVND (reference sequence). CDR3 length: 19 amino acids. Written as DNA, the CDR3 is TGTGCCAGTAGTATAGATGGATTACAAAGAGGGGCCATGAACACTGAAGCTTTCTTT. As protein: CASSIDGLQRGAMNTEAFF.